Following are 17 T cell receptor beta chains from one sample sequenced in a study of T cell responses to AZD1222 COVID-19 vaccine. Produced via immunoSEQ multiplex PCR; TCRdb's table is partial and in-frame only. The sample includes under 75,000 clones, 85% of them seen just once. Sequencing was performed on peripheral blood, taken on day 0 of AZD1222 vaccination. The source is an adult in good health.

V usage is TRBV14 and J usage is TRBJ1-1, with D perhaps TRBD1 (5 bases). Germline V gene data show CDR1 as SGHDN and CDR2 as FVKESK. CDR3 size: 13 residues. Trimming cost V 4 bases and J 6 bases, with 12 bases left between them. CDR3 amino acids: CASSPQGWAEAFF. The CDR3, as DNA: TGTGCCAGCAGCCCTCAGGGTTGGGCTGAAGCTTTCTTT. The variable domain in full, with the rest retrieved from reference TRBV14 and TRBJ1-1, is EAGVTQFPSHSVIEKGQTVTLRCDPISGHDNLYWYRRVMGKEIKFLLHFVKESKQDESGMPNNRFLAERTGGTYSTLKVQPAELEDSGVYFCASSPQGWAEAFFGQGTRLTVV.

CDR3 amino acids: CASSLVHGGPDTGELFF. In DNA form, the CDR3 reads TGTGCCAGCAGCTTAGTTCACGGGGGGCCGGACACCGGGGAGCTGTTTTTT. The chain is built from TRBV11-3 and TRBJ2-2, with D possibly being TRBD2 (7 bases). The germline gives CDR1 SGHNT, CDR2 YENEEA. Trimming shortened V by 1 base and J by 3 bases, and 15 bases separated the two germline ends. The CDR3 totals 17 residues.

The gene calls are TRBV7-9 and TRBJ2-1, with TRBD2 matching 7 bases. CDR3 length equals 15 residues. From germline, CDR1 is SEHNR and CDR2 FQNEAQ (reference sequence). V trimming: 1 base; J trimming: 4 bases; junction bases outside the gene matches: 4. The CDR3 nucleotides read TGTGCCAGCAGCTTAGGTCCCGGGGGGTACAATGAGCAGTTCTTC. The encoded protein is CASSLGPGGYNEQFF.

The rearrangement links TRBV7-6 to TRBJ2-7, with D unclear. V lost 3 bases, J lost 5 bases, and 8 bases lay in between. The CDR3 length is 12 residues. CDR1 is SGHVS, CDR2 FNYEAQ, per germline. For the CDR3, the DNA is TGTGCCAGCAGCTTCCCTTCCGACGAGCAGTACTTC. Amino acid sequence: CASSFPSDEQYF.

The V and J genes are TRBV5-1 and TRBJ2-1; D call uncertain. CDR1 is SGHRS and CDR2 is YFSETQ in the germline V gene. The CDR3 is made up of 15 amino acids. The V gene lost 1 base and the J gene lost 4 bases, with 12 bases spanning the gap. This CDR3 reads CASSLMANQYNEQFF. In nucleotides, the CDR3 is TGCGCCAGCAGCTTGATGGCAAATCAGTACAATGAGCAGTTCTTC.

J is TRBJ1-1 and V is TRBV5-1; D is ambiguous. V lost 4 bases and J lost 1, with 11 bases in between. Germline CDR1 SGHRS, CDR2 YFSETQ. CDR3 length equals 14 residues. The CDR3 DNA reads as TGCGCCAGCAGCACACTCTCAACGAACACTGAAGCTTTCTTT. Its translation: CASSTLSTNTEAFF. Full variable domain (outside the CDR3, taken from reference TRBV5-1 and TRBJ1-1): KAGVTQTPRYLIKTRGQQVTLSCSPISGHRSVSWYQQTPGQGLQFLFEYFSETQRNKGNFPGRFSGRQFSNSRSEMNVSTLELGDSALYLCASSTLSTNTEAFFGQGTRLTVV.

A few counts support this clone. The V and J genes are TRBV15 and TRBJ1-4, with 8 positions matching TRBD1. Per germline, CDR1 LNHNV and CDR2 YYDKDF (reference sequence). This CDR3 is 16 amino acids long. The V gene end was trimmed by 5 bases and the J gene end by 8 bases; junction bases not matched to a gene: 13. The CDR3 nucleotides are TGTGCCACCAGCGCCACGAAGGGGACAGGCCGGGAAAAACTGTTTTTT. Residues: CATSATKGTGREKLFF.

This clone came up many times. The CDR3 bases are TGTGCCAGCAGTTTCCCCAGGGATCGCACAGATACGCAGTATTTT. Its translation is CASSFPRDRTDTQYF. The chain is built from TRBV27 and TRBJ2-3; maybe TRBD1 (5 bases). The CDR3 totals 15 residues. Germline loops: CDR1 MNHEY, CDR2 SMNVEV (reference sequence). Deletions cut 3 bases from V and 1 base from J, with 11 bases between.

V gene TRBV6-5 combines with J gene TRBJ2-1; D might be TRBD2 (6 bases). Germline lookup yields CDR1 MNHEY and CDR2 SVGAGI. This CDR3 has 14 residues. V lost 6 bases and J 4 bases, leaving 13 bases between the germline ends. The CDR3 spells CASRGGGQYNEQFF. The CDR3 DNA follows: TGTGCCAGCAGGGGCGGAGGGCAATACAATGAGCAGTTCTTC.

The chain is built from TRBV5-1 and TRBJ1-3, with D unresolved. This CDR3 spans 15 amino acids. V was cut by 2 bases and J by 0 bases, with 9 bases left in between. Germline V gene data show CDR1 as SGHRS and CDR2 as YFSETQ. The CDR3 region has the DNA TGCGCCAGCAGCTTAGGGCTGAGCTCTGGAAACACCATATATTTT. Protein product: CASSLGLSSGNTIYF.

The chain carries TRBV5-8 and TRBJ1-1; perhaps TRBD1 as D (6 bases). V was trimmed by 2 bases and J by 4 bases, leaving 15 bases between them. Germline V gives CDR1 SGHTS, CDR2 YDEGEE. The CDR3 is 15 residues long. The CDR3 DNA reads as TGTGCCAGCAGCTTAGGCCAGGGGATGGGCACTGAAGCTTTCTTT. As protein: CASSLGQGMGTEAFF.

The chain combines TRBV7-9 with TRBJ1-2; 7 bases line up with TRBD1. V lost 5 bases to trimming and J lost 3 bases; unmatched junction nucleotides: 3. Germline V gene lookup returns CDR1 SEHNR and CDR2 FQNEAQ (reference sequence). There are 13 residues in the CDR3. In DNA form, the CDR3 reads TGTGCCAGCAGCGGACAGGCGGACTATGGCTACACCTTC. Translated: CASSGQADYGYTF.

This clone was seen just once. The chain recombines TRBV14 with TRBJ1-6; D is unresolved. V was cut by 1 base and J by 10 bases, with 14 bases left in between. CDR3 length: 15 amino acids. Germline CDR1 reads SGHDN; CDR2 reads FVKESK. Here the CDR3 reads CASSQGDVRGSPLHF. The CDR3 nucleotides are TGTGCCAGCAGCCAAGGAGACGTCCGAGGGTCACCCCTCCACTTT.

The gene calls are TRBV21-1 and TRBJ2-1. TRBV21-1 represents a pseudogene. This CDR3 contains 17 residues. The CDR3 DNA sequence: TGTGCCAGCAGCAACGCGCCGGGACCGCGCTCCTACAATGAGCAGTTCTTC. Translated, it gives CASSNAPGPRSYNEQFF.

The chain couples TRBV7-8 to TRBJ2-1; 7 nucleotides match TRBD1. Looked up from germline, CDR1 is SGHVS and CDR2 is FQNEAQ. The CDR3 has 12 amino acids. J lost 12 bases, V lost 5 bases, and 7 bases had no gene match. The CDR3 reads CASSQRTGWQFF. In DNA form, the CDR3 reads TGTGCCAGCAGCCAAAGGACAGGTTGGCAGTTCTTC.

V gene TRBV27 combines with J gene TRBJ2-7, with TRBD1 matching over 7 bases. This CDR3 has 16 residues. CDR1 and CDR2 (germline): MNHEY, SMNVEV (reference sequence). Losses at the gene ends were 4 bases for V and 1 base for J; bases not matched to a gene: 10. The CDR3 DNA sequence: TGTGCCAGCAGTTCCCTAATGAGGGACAGATCCTACGAGCAGTACTTC. Translation gives CASSSLMRDRSYEQYF.

J is TRBJ2-7 and V is TRBV7-2, with 8 bases aligning to TRBD1. Germline CDR1 is SGHTA and CDR2 is FQGNSA. The CDR3 is 14 residues long. Losses at the gene ends were 0 bases for V and 3 bases for J; bases not matched to a gene: 1. The CDR3 DNA sequence: TGTGCCAGCAGCTTAGCTGGACAGGGCTACGAGCAGTACTTC. Its translation: CASSLAGQGYEQYF.